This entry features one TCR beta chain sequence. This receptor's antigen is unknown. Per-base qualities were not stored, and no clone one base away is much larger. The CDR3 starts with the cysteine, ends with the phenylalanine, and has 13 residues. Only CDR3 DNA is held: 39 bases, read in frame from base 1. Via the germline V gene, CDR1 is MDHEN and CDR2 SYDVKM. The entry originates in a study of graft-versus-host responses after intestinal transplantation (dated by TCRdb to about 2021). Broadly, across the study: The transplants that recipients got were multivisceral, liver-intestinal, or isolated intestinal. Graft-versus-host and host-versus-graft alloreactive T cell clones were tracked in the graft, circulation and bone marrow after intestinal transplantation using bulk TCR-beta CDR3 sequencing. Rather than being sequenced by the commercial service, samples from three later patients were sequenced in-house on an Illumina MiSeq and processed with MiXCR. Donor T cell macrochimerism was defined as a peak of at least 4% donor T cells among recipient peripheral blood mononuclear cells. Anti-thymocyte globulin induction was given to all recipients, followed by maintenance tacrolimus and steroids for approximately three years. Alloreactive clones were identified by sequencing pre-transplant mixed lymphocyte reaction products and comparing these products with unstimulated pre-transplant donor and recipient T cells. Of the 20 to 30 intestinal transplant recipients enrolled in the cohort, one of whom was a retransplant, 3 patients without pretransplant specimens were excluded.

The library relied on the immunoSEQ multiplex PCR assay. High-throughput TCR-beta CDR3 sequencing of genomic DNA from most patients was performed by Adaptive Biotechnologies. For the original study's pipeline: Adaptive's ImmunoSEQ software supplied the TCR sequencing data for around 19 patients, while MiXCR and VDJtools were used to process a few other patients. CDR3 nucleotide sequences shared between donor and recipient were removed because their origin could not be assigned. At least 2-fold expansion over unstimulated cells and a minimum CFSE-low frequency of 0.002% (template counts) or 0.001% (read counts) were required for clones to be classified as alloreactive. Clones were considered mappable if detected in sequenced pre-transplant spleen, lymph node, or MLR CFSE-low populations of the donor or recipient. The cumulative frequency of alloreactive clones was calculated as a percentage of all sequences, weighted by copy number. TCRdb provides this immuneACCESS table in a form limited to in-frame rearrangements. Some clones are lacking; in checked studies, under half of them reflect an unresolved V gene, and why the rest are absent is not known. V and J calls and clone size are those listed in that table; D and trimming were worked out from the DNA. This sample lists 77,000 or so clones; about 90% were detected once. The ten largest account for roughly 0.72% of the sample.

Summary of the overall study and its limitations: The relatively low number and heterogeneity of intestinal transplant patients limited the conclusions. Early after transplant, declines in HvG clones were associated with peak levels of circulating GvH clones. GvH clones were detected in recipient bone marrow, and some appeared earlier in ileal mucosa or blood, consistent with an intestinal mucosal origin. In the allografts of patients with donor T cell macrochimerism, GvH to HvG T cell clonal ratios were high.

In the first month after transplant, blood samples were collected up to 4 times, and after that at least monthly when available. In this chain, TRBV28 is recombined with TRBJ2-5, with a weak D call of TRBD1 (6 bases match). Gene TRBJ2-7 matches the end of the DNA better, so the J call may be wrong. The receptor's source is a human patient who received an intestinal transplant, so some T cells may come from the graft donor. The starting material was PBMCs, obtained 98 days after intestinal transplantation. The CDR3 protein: CASEIAGDYEQYF. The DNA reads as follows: TGTGCCAGCGAAATAGCAGGGGACTACGAGCAGTACTTC.